The 17 T cell receptor beta chains below come from one sample, sequenced in a study of somatic mutations in cytotoxic T cells in rheumatoid arthritis. Clones were read by immunoSEQ multiplex PCR, and TCRdb kept only the in-frame ones, dropping some. This table holds under 20,000 clones, around 80% found once. Sequences were obtained from CD8+ T cells sorted from blood. The source of these receptors is an adult with rheumatoid arthritis.

The chain couples TRBV4-1 to TRBJ2-2, with 9 bases fitting TRBD2. The CDR3 extends over 15 amino acids. Losses at the gene ends were 3 bases for V and 4 bases for J; bases not matched to a gene: 3. Germline CDR1 MGHRA, CDR2 YSYEKL. CDR3 amino acids: CASSQELAGTGELFF. The CDR3, as DNA: TGCGCCAGCAGCCAGGAACTAGCGGGCACCGGGGAGCTGTTTTTT.

This sequence joins TRBV4-1 and TRBJ2-7; no firm D call. Germline assignment: CDR1 MGHRA and CDR2 YSYEKL. This CDR3 comprises 15 residues. Trimming removed 0 bases from V and 3 bases from J, with 12 bases in between. DNA of the CDR3: TGCGCCAGCAGCCAAGACGATAGGGAACTCTACGAGCAGTACTTC. Its protein is CASSQDDRELYEQYF.

J is TRBJ1-2 and V is TRBV30; 8 bases match TRBD1. J gave up 3 bases and V 2 bases, and 11 bases lay outside the gene matches. Germline assignment: CDR1 GTSNPN and CDR2 SVGIG (reference sequence). CDR3 length: 16 amino acids. For the CDR3, the DNA is TGTGCCTGGAGTCCCCCTTCAGGGGGCCGATACTATGGCTACACCTTC. Translated, it gives CAWSPPSGGRYYGYTF.

V and J are TRBV19 and TRBJ2-1; possibly TRBD1 or TRBD2 for D (6 bases each). The CDR3 loop spans 16 amino acids. CDR1 is LNHDA and CDR2 is SQIVND in the germline V gene (reference sequence). Trimming stripped 3 bases from V and 1 base from J, with 13 bases between. Written as DNA, the CDR3 is TGTGCCAGTAGTATCGTCGGGGGCCGTTCCTACAATGAGCAGTTCTTC. This codes for CASSIVGGRSYNEQFF.

This clone appeared a single time. The J gene is TRBJ1-5, the V gene TRBV28, with D possibly TRBD1 on 5 matching bases. The germline V and J ends were trimmed by 7 bases and 7 bases, with 11 bases remaining between them. The CDR3 consists of 12 residues. CDR1 is MDHEN and CDR2 is SYDVKM in the germline V gene. The CDR3 is CASTRGRQPQHF. DNA for the CDR3: TGTGCCAGCACCCGGGGGAGACAGCCCCAGCATTTT.

The chain couples TRBV30 to TRBJ1-2; a possible D gene is TRBD1 (5 bases). This CDR3 has 16 amino acids. Trimming shortened V by 0 bases and J by 4 bases, and 18 bases separated the two germline ends. Germline-derived CDR1 and CDR2 are GTSNPN and SVGIG (reference sequence). The CDR3: CAWSVPRGQYRYGYTF. The CDR3 nucleotides are TGTGCCTGGAGTGTACCCCGGGGCCAGTATCGCTATGGCTACACCTTC.

The rearrangement links TRBV6-1 to TRBJ2-7, with 11 bases that match TRBD1. The CDR3 length is 15 residues. CDR1 and CDR2 (germline): MNHNS, SASEGT. After removal of 8 bases from V and 0 bases from J, the junction contained 6 bases not matched to a gene. CDR3 protein: CASGTGTGGSYEQYF. CDR3 in DNA: TGTGCCAGCGGTACCGGGACAGGGGGCTCCTACGAGCAGTACTTC.

The chain links TRBV5-4 to TRBJ1-1; possibly TRBD1 for D (6 bases). Trimming removed 4 bases at V and 1 base at J, with 8 bases between. The CDR3 extends over 13 amino acids. Germline assignment: CDR1 SGHNT and CDR2 YYREEE (reference sequence). CDR3 nucleotides: TGTGCCAGCAGCCGGGGACAGAACACTGAAGCTTTCTTT. Its translation: CASSRGQNTEAFF.

CDR3 in DNA: TGTGCCAGCACCCCGACACTACTCCTAGACGAGCAGTACTTC. Amino acids: CASTPTLLLDEQYF. V gene TRBV6-6 combines with J gene TRBJ2-7; D is ambiguous. V lost 7 bases and J 5 bases, leaving 18 bases between the germline ends. The germline V gene encodes CDR1 MNHNY and CDR2 SVGAGI (reference sequence). CDR3 size: 14 residues.

The chain employs TRBV19 and TRBJ1-3; 7 nucleotides align to TRBD1. CDR1 LNHDA and CDR2 SQIVND come from the germline V gene (reference sequence). The V gene end was trimmed by 1 base and the J gene end by 15 bases; junction bases not matched to a gene: 6. The CDR3 sequence is 12 residues long. The CDR3, as DNA: TGTGCCAGTAGTATAGGACAGGGATGGAGATATTTT. Its translation: CASSIGQGWRYF.

The chain employs TRBV7-6 and TRBJ2-5, with 9 bases fitting TRBD2. CDR3 size: 14 residues. V gave up 8 bases and J gave up 2 bases; unmatched junction bases: 6. Germline V CDR1 and CDR2: SGHVS, FNYEAQ. The CDR3 region is CASRGLAKQETQYF. The CDR3 region has the DNA TGTGCCAGCCGGGGACTAGCAAAACAAGAGACCCAGTACTTC. Variable domain in full (rest from reference TRBV7-6 and TRBJ2-5): GAGVSQSPRYKVTKRGQDVALRCDPISGHVSLYWYRQALGQGPEFLTYFNYEAQQDKSGLPNDRFSAERPEGSISTLTIQRTEQRDSAMYRCASRGLAKQETQYFGPGTRLLVL.

The J gene is TRBJ2-1, the V gene TRBV6-5; D possibly uses TRBD1 or TRBD2 (7 bases each). Germline V lookup: CDR1 MNHEY, CDR2 SVGAGI. The CDR3 loop spans 11 amino acids. The ends were cut back, 8 bases at V and 14 bases at J, with 16 bases in the middle. The CDR3 coding sequence is TGTGCCAGCGGAAGCAGGGGGAGGGAGTTCTTC. Protein product: CASGSRGREFF.

This clone came up a few times. The chain uses TRBV25-1 and TRBJ1-3; the D gene is possibly TRBD1 (5 bases). The CDR3 consists of 13 residues. Trimming took off 3 bases at V and 5 bases at J, with 8 bases between the two ends. CDR1 is MGHDK and CDR2 is SYGVNS in the germline V gene. CDR3 sequence: CASSEGPRNTIYF. For the CDR3, the DNA is TGTGCCAGCAGTGAGGGACCTCGAAACACCATATATTTT.

This clone was counted a single time. CDR3 protein: CASSLAPAVRYEQFF. The CDR3 DNA is TGTGCCAGCAGCTTAGCACCGGCGGTTCGGTATGAGCAGTTCTTC. This chain uses TRBV11-2 with TRBJ2-1; D unresolved. The CDR3 loop spans 15 amino acids. Germline V lookup: CDR1 SGHAT, CDR2 FQNNGV. V lost 1 base to trimming and J lost 8 bases, with 15 bases between them.

This chain joins TRBV4-1 and TRBJ1-4; D may be TRBD1 (5 bases). V lost 1 base, J lost 7 bases, and 16 bases lay in between. Germline CDR1 reads MGHRA; CDR2 reads YSYEKL. The CDR3 has 16 residues. CDR3 nucleotide sequence: TGCGCCAGCAGCCAAGCCGCCGCGGGGGATAGTGAAAAACTGTTTTTT. Translating gives CASSQAAAGDSEKLFF.

The rearrangement uses TRBV5-4 and TRBJ2-3; 13 positions match TRBD2. The J segment lost 11 bases and the V segment lost 4 bases, leaving 13 bases of the junction unmatched. The length of the CDR3 is 16 residues. Per the germline V gene, CDR1 is SGHNT and CDR2 is YYREEE (reference sequence). The CDR3 region has the DNA TGTGCCAGCAGCGCCCGACTAGCGGGGGGCCCAGGGGGGCAGTATTTT. It specifies CASSARLAGGPGGQYF. The variable domain in full, with the rest retrieved from reference TRBV5-4 and TRBJ2-3, is ETGVTQSPTHLIKTRGQQVTLRCSSQSGHNTVSWYQQALGQGPQFIFQYYREEENGRGNFPPRFSGLQFPNYSSELNVNALELDDSALYLCASSARLAGGPGGQYFGPGTRLTVL.

The J gene is TRBJ2-3, the V gene TRBV5-1; D unresolved. This CDR3 is 13 amino acids long. V dropped 4 bases and J dropped 2 bases, with 8 bases sitting between them. Germline V gene lookup returns CDR1 SGHRS and CDR2 YFSETQ. CDR3 coding DNA: TGCGCCAGCAGCGGTACCTCCACAGATACGCAGTATTTT. This translates into CASSGTSTDTQYF.